Only a few counts were recorded for the clone carrying this T cell receptor (beta chain). The data stem from a study of control samples from healthy donors and cancer patients. The germline CDR1 and CDR2 sequences are DFQATT and SNEGSKA (reference sequence). V was pared by 3 bases and J by 9 bases, with 9 bases between. The CDR3 runs 11 residues. Assay used: immunoSEQ multiplex PCR; TCRdb lists only in-frame clones, some missing. The sample lists about 130,000 clones; about nine tenths were seen once. The sample was blood. The chain couples TRBV20-1 to TRBJ2-1; no clear D gene. The TCR comes from a woman aged 50 to 65 in good health. The CDR3 DNA sequence: TGCAGTGCTAGTTTGGGCGGTGAGCAGTTCTTC. It is translated as CSASLGGEQFF.